Listed below are T cell receptor beta chains from one sample, sequenced in a study of blood T cell repertoires in COVID-19. The method was immunoSEQ multiplex PCR; TCRdb's version includes in-frame clones alone and lacks a portion of them. The data show about 99,000 clones, 84% seen once. Sequenced material: peripheral blood. Receptors originate from a man aged 65 to 79 with active or convalescent COVID-19. CDR3s include the opening cysteine and the closing phenylalanine or tryptophan. A D gene is named only where the DNA matches it firmly. Not every row has a clone size; where given, it reads once, few, many or a size class.

clone_size: NA; v_call: TRBV7-2; j_call: TRBJ2-3; d_call: NA; cdr3_nt: TGTGCCAGCAGCTTAGAACGGGGCACAGATACGCAGTATTTT; cdr3_aa: CASSLERGTDTQYF
clone_size: NA; v_call: TRBV28; j_call: TRBJ1-5; d_call: NA; cdr3_nt: TGTGCCAGCACTCCTCCGGGGAGGTTAAGCAATCAGCCCCAGCATTTT; cdr3_aa: CASTPPGRLSNQPQHF
clone_size: few; v_call: TRBV9; j_call: TRBJ1-1; d_call: TRBD1; cdr3_nt: TGTGCCAGCAGCGTAGGTGGGACAGGGCTTGAAGCTTTCTTT; cdr3_aa: CASSVGGTGLEAFF
clone_size: NA; v_call: TRBV7-3; j_call: TRBJ2-1; d_call: TRBD2; cdr3_nt: TGTGCCAGCAGCCCCGCTCCCACTAGCGGGTACAATGAGCAGTTCTTC; cdr3_aa: CASSPAPTSGYNEQFF
clone_size: few; v_call: TRBV25-1; j_call: TRBJ1-2; d_call: TRBD1; cdr3_nt: TGTGCCAGCACCCCCGGGGACAGCAGAGAACCGAATGGCTACACCTTC; cdr3_aa: CASTPGDSREPNGYTF
clone_size: NA; v_call: TRBV19; j_call: TRBJ1-4; d_call: NA; cdr3_nt: TGTGCCAGTAGTATTACCACCCGGGGGGAACTGTTTTTT; cdr3_aa: CASSITTRGELFF
clone_size: NA; v_call: TRBV11-2; j_call: TRBJ1-4; d_call: TRBD1; cdr3_nt: TGTGCCAGCAGCTCGGGACAGAAAGCAACTAATGAAAAACTGTTTTTT; cdr3_aa: CASSSGQKATNEKLFF
clone_size: NA; v_call: TRBV19; j_call: TRBJ1-5; d_call: NA; cdr3_nt: TGTGCCAGTAGTTCCGGGACACTGTATAGCAATCAGCCCCAGCATTTT; cdr3_aa: CASSSGTLYSNQPQHF
clone_size: NA; v_call: TRBV29-1; j_call: TRBJ1-1; d_call: NA; cdr3_nt: TGCAGCGTTGTTGGGCTGTACACTGAAGCTTTCTTT; cdr3_aa: CSVVGLYTEAFF
clone_size: NA; v_call: TRBV27; j_call: TRBJ1-1; d_call: NA; cdr3_nt: TGTGCCAGCAGTTTAAACTGGAACACTGAAGCTTTCTTT; cdr3_aa: CASSLNWNTEAFF
clone_size: NA; v_call: TRBV28; j_call: TRBJ2-2; d_call: TRBD2; cdr3_nt: TGTGCCGTGTCGGGGGGGAGGATGACCGGGGAGCTGTTTTTT; cdr3_aa: CAVSGGRMTGELFF
clone_size: NA; v_call: TRBV6-2/TRBV6-3; j_call: TRBJ1-2; d_call: NA; cdr3_nt: TGTGCCAGCAGTCTTACAGGGAACTATGGCTACACCTTC; cdr3_aa: CASSLTGNYGYTF
clone_size: NA; v_call: TRBV6-6; j_call: TRBJ2-1; d_call: TRBD2; cdr3_nt: TGTGCCAGCAGTTACTCGTCTCGAGCGGGGGGGCAGTTCTTC; cdr3_aa: CASSYSSRAGGQFF
clone_size: NA; v_call: TRBV6-6; j_call: TRBJ1-1; d_call: NA; cdr3_nt: TGTGCCAGCAGTACAGGGAACACTGAAGCTTTCTTT; cdr3_aa: CASSTGNTEAFF
clone_size: once; v_call: TRBV2; j_call: TRBJ2-6; d_call: NA; cdr3_nt: TGTGCCAGCAGTGCAAGGCGAGGTGGTGGGGCCAACGTCCTGACTTTC; cdr3_aa: CASSARRGGGANVLTF
clone_size: NA; v_call: TRBV12-3/TRBV12-4; j_call: TRBJ1-1; d_call: TRBD1; cdr3_nt: TGTGCCAGCGGACAGGGGTTATCGGCTTTCTTT; cdr3_aa: CASGQGLSAFF
clone_size: NA; v_call: TRBV28; j_call: TRBJ1-1; d_call: NA; cdr3_nt: TGTGCCAGCAGACTAGGGGGTCAAGGGGAGAACACTGAAGCTTTCTTT; cdr3_aa: CASRLGGQGENTEAFF
clone_size: NA; v_call: TRBV6-5; j_call: TRBJ2-2; d_call: TRBD1; cdr3_nt: TGTGCCAGCAGCAATGACAGGGGAACCGGGGAGCTGTTTTTT; cdr3_aa: CASSNDRGTGELFF
clone_size: NA; v_call: TRBV5-1; j_call: TRBJ1-1; d_call: TRBD1; cdr3_nt: TGCGCCAGCAGTCTTCGCGGGACAGGGGACACTGAAGCTTTCTTT; cdr3_aa: CASSLRGTGDTEAFF
clone_size: NA; v_call: TRBV7-8; j_call: TRBJ1-6; d_call: NA; cdr3_nt: TGTGCCAGCAGACCGGAGGCAGGCAGCTCCTATAATTCACCCCTCCACTTT; cdr3_aa: CASRPEAGSSYNSPLHF
clone_size: NA; v_call: TRBV9; j_call: TRBJ2-1; d_call: TRBD2; cdr3_nt: TGTGCCAGCAGCGTAACCCTTAGCGGGGGGAACAATGAGCAGTTCTTC; cdr3_aa: CASSVTLSGGNNEQFF
clone_size: NA; v_call: TRBV15; j_call: TRBJ2-2; d_call: TRBD1; cdr3_nt: TGTGCCACCAGCAGCTCAGGGGGCAGGAGGGATACCGGGGAGCTGTTTTTT; cdr3_aa: CATSSSGGRRDTGELFF
clone_size: once; v_call: TRBV20-1; j_call: TRBJ2-7; d_call: NA; cdr3_nt: TGCAGTGTTCTCGAGCAGTACTTC; cdr3_aa: CSVLEQYF
clone_size: once; v_call: TRBV2; j_call: TRBJ2-7; d_call: NA; cdr3_nt: TGTGCCACCTCCGTCCTCTCCTACGAGCAGTACTTC; cdr3_aa: CATSVLSYEQYF
clone_size: NA; v_call: TRBV7-9; j_call: TRBJ2-5; d_call: NA; cdr3_nt: TGTGCCAGCAGCTTAAATGGGGGGCAAGAGACCCAGTACTTC; cdr3_aa: CASSLNGGQETQYF
clone_size: few; v_call: TRBV7-2; j_call: TRBJ1-1; d_call: NA; cdr3_nt: TGTGCCAGCAGCTTAGTTCAGGGGCAGAACACTGAAGCTTTCTTT; cdr3_aa: CASSLVQGQNTEAFF
clone_size: NA; v_call: TRBV28; j_call: TRBJ1-3; d_call: NA; cdr3_nt: TGTGCCAGCAGTACTAGGACTAGACCCATATATTTT; cdr3_aa: CASSTRTRPIYF
clone_size: few; v_call: TRBV6-5; j_call: TRBJ1-5; d_call: NA; cdr3_nt: TGTGCCAGCAGTTACGGGAGGGCGAATCAGCCCCAGCATTTT; cdr3_aa: CASSYGRANQPQHF
clone_size: once; v_call: TRBV4-3; j_call: TRBJ1-4; d_call: NA; cdr3_nt: TGCGCCAGCAGCCAAGGACAGCCGGGGGGAGAACTGTTTTTT; cdr3_aa: CASSQGQPGGELFF
clone_size: NA; v_call: TRBV7-8; j_call: TRBJ2-1; d_call: TRBD2; cdr3_nt: TGTGCCAGCAGCTTAGGGTTAGCGGGGGGGACGAGTTTGTTCTTC; cdr3_aa: CASSLGLAGGTSLFF
clone_size: NA; v_call: TRBV5-1; j_call: TRBJ2-7; d_call: TRBD1; cdr3_nt: TGCGCCAGCAGGTCGACAGGGGGCTCCTACGAGCAGTACTTC; cdr3_aa: CASRSTGGSYEQYF
clone_size: NA; v_call: TRBV6-5; j_call: TRBJ2-5; d_call: TRBD2; cdr3_nt: TGTGCCAGCAGGGGTAGCGGGGGGGCTCAGGAGACCCAGTACTTC; cdr3_aa: CASRGSGGAQETQYF
clone_size: NA; v_call: TRBV6-6; j_call: TRBJ2-7; d_call: TRBD2; cdr3_nt: TGTGCCAGCAGTCGACTAGCGGGGGGTTCGGGCTCCTACGAGCAGTACTTC; cdr3_aa: CASSRLAGGSGSYEQYF
clone_size: NA; v_call: TRBV7-9; j_call: TRBJ1-2; d_call: NA; cdr3_nt: TGTGCCAGCAGCTTAGGGACTCTCTATGGCTACACCTTC; cdr3_aa: CASSLGTLYGYTF
clone_size: few; v_call: TRBV5-1; j_call: TRBJ1-1; d_call: NA; cdr3_nt: TGCGCCAGCACCTCTGGTCAGGGAGGGCAAAATGAAGCTTTCTTT; cdr3_aa: CASTSGQGGQNEAFF
clone_size: NA; v_call: TRBV4-1; j_call: TRBJ2-3; d_call: NA; cdr3_nt: TGCGCCAGCAGCCAAGATGGAGTAGCTATAGATACGCAGTATTTT; cdr3_aa: CASSQDGVAIDTQYF
clone_size: NA; v_call: TRBV5-4; j_call: TRBJ2-3; d_call: NA; cdr3_nt: TGTGCCAGCAGCTTGGCCCCTAGCACAGATACGCAGTATTTT; cdr3_aa: CASSLAPSTDTQYF
clone_size: NA; v_call: TRBV3-1/TRBV3-2; j_call: TRBJ1-1; d_call: NA; cdr3_nt: TGTGCCAGCAGCCAAGGACGTAGGCAGGGCACTGAAGCTTTCTTT; cdr3_aa: CASSQGRRQGTEAFF
clone_size: NA; v_call: TRBV2; j_call: TRBJ2-3; d_call: TRBD2; cdr3_nt: TGTGCCAGCAGAGTGGGTAGACTAGCGGGGTCTAGCACAGATACGCAGTATTTT; cdr3_aa: CASRVGRLAGSSTDTQYF
clone_size: NA; v_call: TRBV25-1; j_call: TRBJ2-6; d_call: TRBD2; cdr3_nt: TGTGCCAGCAGTGAATGGGGGGGTGCTGGGGCCAACGTCCTGACTTTC; cdr3_aa: CASSEWGGAGANVLTF
clone_size: few; v_call: TRBV7-2; j_call: TRBJ1-1; d_call: TRBD1; cdr3_nt: TGTGCCAGCAGCGAGGGAGGACAGGTGTACACTGAAGCTTTCTTT; cdr3_aa: CASSEGGQVYTEAFF
clone_size: NA; v_call: TRBV27; j_call: TRBJ2-1; d_call: TRBD1; cdr3_nt: TGTGCCAGCAGTCCTCGGACAGGGGGAGTGGATGAGCAGTTCTTC; cdr3_aa: CASSPRTGGVDEQFF
clone_size: NA; v_call: TRBV7-9; j_call: TRBJ1-2; d_call: NA; cdr3_nt: TGTGCCAGCAGCTTAAAACCGGCAGGGTATAACTATGGCTACACCTTC; cdr3_aa: CASSLKPAGYNYGYTF
clone_size: few; v_call: TRBV2; j_call: TRBJ2-2; d_call: TRBD2; cdr3_nt: TGTGCCAGCGGACCAGCGGGGGGGAACACCGGGGAGCTGTTTTTT; cdr3_aa: CASGPAGGNTGELFF
clone_size: NA; v_call: TRBV7-9; j_call: TRBJ2-2; d_call: NA; cdr3_nt: TGTGCCAGCAGCTTAGCGAAAGGGGACACCGGGGAGCTGTTTTTT; cdr3_aa: CASSLAKGDTGELFF
clone_size: NA; v_call: TRBV7-2; j_call: TRBJ1-3; d_call: TRBD1; cdr3_nt: TGTGCCAGCAGCTCCGGGACAGGGAGGAACACCATATATTTT; cdr3_aa: CASSSGTGRNTIYF
clone_size: NA; v_call: TRBV19; j_call: TRBJ1-5; d_call: NA; cdr3_nt: TGTGCCAGTAGTATAGGAGAGTTTAGCAATCAGCCCCAGCATTTT; cdr3_aa: CASSIGEFSNQPQHF
clone_size: NA; v_call: TRBV10-1; j_call: TRBJ1-2; d_call: NA; cdr3_nt: TGCGCCAGCAGTGAGACAGGGAGTGGAGGCGGCTACACCTTC; cdr3_aa: CASSETGSGGGYTF
clone_size: NA; v_call: TRBV4-2; j_call: TRBJ2-7; d_call: NA; cdr3_nt: TGTGCCAGCAGCCCCTTGACAGTACAACCCTCCTACGAGCAGTACTTC; cdr3_aa: CASSPLTVQPSYEQYF
clone_size: few; v_call: TRBV15; j_call: TRBJ1-6; d_call: NA; cdr3_nt: TGTGCCACCAGCAGAGATTTGGCTAGCTCCTATAATTCACCCCTCCACTTT; cdr3_aa: CATSRDLASSYNSPLHF
clone_size: NA; v_call: TRBV7-2; j_call: TRBJ2-7; d_call: TRBD1; cdr3_nt: TGTGCCAGCAGCTCACAGGGGGGTCTCTACGAGCAGTACTTC; cdr3_aa: CASSSQGGLYEQYF
clone_size: NA; v_call: TRBV3-1/TRBV3-2; j_call: TRBJ1-2; d_call: NA; cdr3_nt: TGTGCCAGCAGCCATAATGGCAGGGCCCTGGTCTACACCTTC; cdr3_aa: CASSHNGRALVYTF
clone_size: NA; v_call: TRBV5-1; j_call: TRBJ1-2; d_call: NA; cdr3_nt: TGCGCCAGCAGACCGGTGGGGACAAACTATGGCTACACCTTC; cdr3_aa: CASRPVGTNYGYTF
clone_size: NA; v_call: TRBV4-1; j_call: TRBJ2-2; d_call: NA; cdr3_nt: TGCGCCACCAGCCGACAGCAAGGAACACCCGGGGAGCTGTTTTTT; cdr3_aa: CATSRQQGTPGELFF
clone_size: once; v_call: TRBV7-6; j_call: TRBJ1-2; d_call: NA; cdr3_nt: TGTGCCAGCAGCTTAGCGCAGGGTACCTATGGCTACACCTTC; cdr3_aa: CASSLAQGTYGYTF